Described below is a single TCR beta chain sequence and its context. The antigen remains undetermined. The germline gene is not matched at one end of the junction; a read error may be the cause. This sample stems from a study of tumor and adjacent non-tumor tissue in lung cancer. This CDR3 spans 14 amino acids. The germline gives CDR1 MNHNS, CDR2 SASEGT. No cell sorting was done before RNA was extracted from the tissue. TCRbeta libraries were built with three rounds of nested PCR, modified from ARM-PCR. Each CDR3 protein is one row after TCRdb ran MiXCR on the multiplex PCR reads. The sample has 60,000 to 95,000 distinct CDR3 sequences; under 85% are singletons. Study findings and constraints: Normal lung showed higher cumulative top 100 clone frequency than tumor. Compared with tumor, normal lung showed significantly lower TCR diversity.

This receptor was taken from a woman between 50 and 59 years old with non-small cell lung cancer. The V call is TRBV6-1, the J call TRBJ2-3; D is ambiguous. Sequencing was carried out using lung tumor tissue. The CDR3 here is CVSRMTSSTDTQYF. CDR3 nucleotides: TGCGTCAGCAGGATGACGTCGAGCACAGATACGCAGTATTTT.